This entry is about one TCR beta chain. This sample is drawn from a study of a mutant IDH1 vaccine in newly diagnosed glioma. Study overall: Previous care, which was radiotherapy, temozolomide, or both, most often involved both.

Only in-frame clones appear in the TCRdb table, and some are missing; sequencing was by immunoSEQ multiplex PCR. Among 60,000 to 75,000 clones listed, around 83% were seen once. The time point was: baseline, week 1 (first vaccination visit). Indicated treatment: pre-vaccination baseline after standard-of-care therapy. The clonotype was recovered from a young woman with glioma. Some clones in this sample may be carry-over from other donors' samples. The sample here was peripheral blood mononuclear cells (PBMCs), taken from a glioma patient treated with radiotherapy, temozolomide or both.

CDR3 residues: CAISVYTEGINTGELFF. CDR3 nucleotides: TGTGCCATCAGTGTCTACACGGAGGGGATAAACACCGGGGAGCTGTTTTTT. The J gene is TRBJ2-2, the V gene TRBV10-3, with D possibly being TRBD2 (6 bases). Germline CDR1 is ENHRY and CDR2 is SYGVKD. CDR3 length: 17 residues. Trimming left V 4 bases short and J 2 bases short, with 17 bases between.